This T cell receptor beta chain was sequenced for a study of T cells in Graves' hyperthyroidism and ophthalmopathy. This CDR3 is 15 amino acids long. CDR1 and CDR2 (germline): LNHNV, YYDKDF (reference sequence). Trimming cost V 3 bases and J 0 bases, with 11 bases left between them. This clonotype was recorded at least ten times. Template material for amplifying TCR beta CDR3 regions consisted of RNA transcripts. First-round RT-PCR of the TCR CDR3 relied on the HTBI primer set. Each CDR3 protein gets one entry after TCRdb re-called the multiplex PCR reads with MiXCR. The sample gives some 600,000 distinct CDR3 sequences, under 60% of which show up once; approximately 8.2% is in the top ten.

The sequence derives from a woman aged 18-35 years with Graves' hyperthyroidism. The sequenced material came from peripheral blood or thyroid tissue (not recorded which). The chain carries TRBV15 and TRBJ1-1; possibly TRBD1 for D (5 bases). CDR3: CATSSWDGVNTEAFF. The CDR3 bases are TGTGCCACCAGCAGCTGGGACGGGGTGAACACTGAAGCTTTCTTT.